Reported below is one T cell receptor beta chain. There are many counts of this clone. There is no known antigen for this receptor. No much larger clonotype is one base removed from it; base qualities were not supplied. The data originate from a study of metastatic and nonmetastatic thyroid tumors (dated by TCRdb to about 2020). A note on the overall study: Repertoires were compared across peripheral blood and tumor or nodule tissue samples from malignant and benign thyroid patients. Broad study findings and their caveats: TCR beta diversity was reported as significantly higher in malignant tumors than in benign nodules, in both blood and tumor samples.

No patient had received any treatment before thyroid surgery. Patient clinical samples collected from about 2011 to 2019 were retrospectively analysed using T-cell receptor beta sequencing. Libraries were prepared through PCR. Sequenced using an Illumina HiSeq 4000. The TCR beta-chain CDR3 region of each patient was profiled by high-throughput sequencing. The authors processed their data as follows. CDR3 differences across clinicopathological groups were used to build a classifier for discriminating distant-metastatic papillary thyroid cancer patients. The Shannon index was used to assess repertoire diversity, and the Morisita-Horn index was used to assess tumor-blood repertoire similarity. The public reads were run again by TCRdb, first through fastp at Q25 and then through MiXCR, and only productive beta chains were kept. It is TCRdb's table, rather than the study itself, that gives the V and J calls and clone size. The sample table records some 21,000 clones; 20% of these occur just once. 25% to 35% of the sample rests with the top ten.

Counted from cysteine to phenylalanine, this CDR3 has 14 amino acids. Kept here is only the CDR3 DNA, which spans 42 bases and is read in frame from base 1. Deletion took 2 bases off V and 9 bases off J, with a span of 16 bases between the germline ends. Via the germline V gene, CDR1 is SGHTA and CDR2 FQGNSA. The clonotype comes from a female donor with papillary thyroid cancer or a benign thyroid nodule (not recorded which). Some clones in this sample may be carry-over from other donors' samples. The sequence links TRBV7-2 to TRBJ2-5; the D gene is possibly TRBD2, with 5 bases matching. The specimen sequenced was blood. The CDR3 region has the sequence CASSLRNRYGAQYF. The sequence in DNA is TGTGCCAGCAGCTTAAGGAACCGCTACGGGGCCCAGTACTTC.